This TCR beta chain was captured by sequencing in a study of blood T cell repertoires in COVID-19. Trimming shortened V by 7 bases and J by 0 bases, and 6 bases separated the two germline ends. This CDR3 region has 12 residues. The V gene's germline CDR1 is SNHLY and CDR2 FYNNEI. Original analysis: Amplification of reference gene primers was used by the study to estimate nucleated cell counts. The assay was immunoSEQ multiplex PCR, and TCRdb's table has in-frame clones only and misses some. V, J and clone size reflect that table, while D and trimming were determined from the DNA. The table records fewer than 250,000 clones, nearly 85% of them present only once.

The chain couples TRBV2 to TRBJ1-1; D not certain. The sequence was collected from a human donor in a cohort sampled during active COVID-19. The sequenced material came from peripheral blood. Here the CDR3 reads CASTQLNTEAFF. The CDR3 DNA reads as TGTGCCAGCACGCAGTTGAACACTGAAGCTTTCTTT.